Listed here are 21 T cell receptor beta chains from one sample, sequenced in a study of T cell responses to AZD1222 COVID-19 vaccine. Repertoires were generated with immunoSEQ multiplex PCR, while TCRdb's copy carries only in-frame clones and drops some. The sample contains 80,000 to 100,000 clones, around nine tenths of which appear only once. The sample consisted of peripheral blood, taken on day 0 of AZD1222 vaccination. The receptor source for this set is an adult in good health.

The chain combines TRBV4-1 with TRBJ2-3; D remains unclear. Germline V gives CDR1 MGHRA, CDR2 YSYEKL. V was pared by 5 bases and J by 2 bases, with 8 bases between. CDR3 length: 13 amino acids. This CDR3 is CASSVRTTDTQYF. DNA for the CDR3: TGCGCCAGCAGCGTTCGCACCACAGATACGCAGTATTTT.

With regard to this clone: Other DNA sequences in the same sample also yield this CDR3. The J gene is TRBJ1-1, the V gene TRBV6-4; D is ambiguous. CDR3 size: 14 residues. CDR1 is MRHNA and CDR2 is SNTAGT in the germline V gene. V lost 4 bases and J 1 base, leaving 10 bases between the germline ends. The CDR3 bases are TGTGCCAGCAGTGCCTCTCCCCCGAACACTGAAGCTTTCTTT. Translation gives CASSASPPNTEAFF.

This clone was seen a single time. The gene calls are TRBV10-1 and TRBJ2-1; 7 bases map to TRBD1. CDR1 is WNHNN, CDR2 SYGVQD, per germline (reference sequence). V trimming: 5 bases; J trimming: 5 bases; junction bases outside the gene matches: 12. The CDR3 loop spans 16 amino acids. The chain's CDR3 is CASSRTLQGNDNEQFF. DNA for the CDR3: TGCGCCAGCAGTAGGACCCTACAGGGGAATGACAATGAGCAGTTCTTC.

This chain links TRBV5-4 with TRBJ2-7; 9 nucleotides agree with TRBD2. V was pared by 0 bases and J by 3 bases, with 7 bases of the junction left unmatched. Germline CDR1 and CDR2: SGHNT and YYREEE (reference sequence). The CDR3 totals 16 residues. CDR3 amino acids: CASSLELAGTFYEQYF. The CDR3 DNA follows: TGTGCCAGCAGCTTGGAGCTAGCGGGAACCTTCTACGAGCAGTACTTC. The full variable domain, in which reference TRBV5-4 and TRBJ2-7 provide the parts outside the CDR3, is ETGVTQSPTHLIKTRGQQVTLRCSSQSGHNTVSWYQQALGQGPQFIFQYYREEENGRGNFPPRFSGLQFPNYSSELNVNALELDDSALYLCASSLELAGTFYEQYFGPGTRLTVT.

The rearrangement joins TRBV19 to TRBJ2-1; D possibly corresponds to TRBD2 (6 bases). The CDR3 has 16 amino acids. The V end lost 5 bases, the J end lost 7 bases, and 21 bases lay between the germline ends. Germline V gene sequence: CDR1 LNHDA, CDR2 SQIVND (reference sequence). CDR3 nucleotides: TGTGCCAGTAGTTCCCGGGACTTCCCGTCTTGGAATGAGCAGTTCTTC. It translates to CASSSRDFPSWNEQFF.

This sequence joins TRBV30 and TRBJ2-3; TRBD2 aligns across 10 bases. CDR1 GTSNPN and CDR2 SVGIG come from the germline V gene (reference sequence). The CDR3 is made up of 13 amino acids. The junction had 2 bases not matched to a gene; V was cut back by 3 bases and J by 5 bases. As DNA, the CDR3 is TGTGCCTGGAGCAGACTAGCGGGAGATACGCAGTATTTT. It translates to CAWSRLAGDTQYF.

J is TRBJ1-1 and V is TRBV5-6; no clear D. With 1 base removed from V and 3 bases from J, the gap between germline ends came to 1 base. Germline assignment: CDR1 SGHDT and CDR2 YYEEEE. The length of the CDR3 is 11 residues. The CDR3 sequence: CASSLYTEAFF. The CDR3 region has the DNA TGTGCCAGCAGCTTGTACACTGAAGCTTTCTTT.

The chain joins TRBV7-6 to TRBJ2-1; unclear D gene. This CDR3 is 13 amino acids long. Trimming took 4 bases from V and 4 from J, leaving 8 bases between them. Germline V gene data show CDR1 as SGHVS and CDR2 as FNYEAQ. The CDR3 loop reads CASSSARYNEQFF. The CDR3 nucleotides are TGTGCCAGCAGCTCCGCGAGGTACAATGAGCAGTTCTTC. Based on the CDR3 plus reference TRBV7-6 and TRBJ2-1, the full variable domain is GAGVSQSPRYKVTKRGQDVALRCDPISGHVSLYWYRQALGQGPEFLTYFNYEAQQDKSGLPNDRFSAERPEGSISTLTIQRTEQRDSAMYRCASSSARYNEQFFGPGTRLTVL.

The chain uses TRBV19 and TRBJ1-5; 9 bases align to TRBD1. In germline, CDR1 is LNHDA, CDR2 SQIVND (reference sequence). V shed 9 bases and J 2 bases; nucleotides not matched to a gene: 5. The length of the CDR3 is 14 residues. The CDR3 sequence is CASTGGSGNQPQHF. The DNA for the CDR3 is TGTGCCAGCACAGGGGGCTCTGGCAATCAGCCCCAGCATTTT.

The chain couples TRBV6-2 or TRBV6-3 to TRBJ2-7; perhaps TRBD2 as D (6 bases). This CDR3 region has 20 residues. Trimming left V 2 bases short and J 0 bases short, with 26 bases between. Germline CDR1 MNHEY, CDR2 SVGEGT. CDR3 in amino acids: CASSYPRAGTRSQFSYEQYF. The CDR3 DNA is TGTGCCAGCAGTTACCCTAGGGCGGGAACGCGTTCCCAGTTCTCCTACGAGCAGTACTTC.

Only one count was recorded for this clone. The rearrangement links TRBV6-2 or TRBV6-3 to TRBJ2-5; possibly TRBD1 or TRBD2 for D (5 bases each). The CDR3 runs to 14 residues. Germline V gene sequence: CDR1 MNHEY, CDR2 SVGEGT. Trimming shortened V by 2 bases and J by 1 base, and 8 bases separated the two germline ends. CDR3: CASSYPGTQETQYF. The DNA for the CDR3 is TGTGCCAGCAGTTACCCCGGGACCCAAGAGACCCAGTACTTC.

The table lists this clone with a count of one. The chain carries TRBV2 and TRBJ1-3; 8 bases are a match to TRBD1. Germline values: CDR1 SNHLY, CDR2 FYNNEI. The CDR3 spans 14 residues. V lost 6 bases to trimming and J lost 4 bases; unmatched junction nucleotides: 5. CDR3 nucleotides: TGTGCCAGCAGGGCCAGGGGGCGCGGAAACACCATATATTTT. Its protein is CASRARGRGNTIYF.

The chain combines TRBV18 with TRBJ2-7, with D uncertain. This CDR3 is 13 amino acids long. V was shortened by 1 base and J by 3 bases, with 7 bases between the two germline ends. Germline CDR1 reads KGHSH; CDR2 reads LQKENI. In nucleotides, the CDR3 is TGTGCCAGCTCACCACTGGCGGACTACGAGCAGTACTTC. Encoded protein: CASSPLADYEQYF. Filled out from reference TRBV18 and TRBJ2-7, the complete variable domain reads NAGVMQNPRHLVRRRGQEARLRCSPMKGHSHVYWYRQLPEEGLKFMVYLQKENIIDESGMPKERFSAEFPKEGPSILRIQQVVRGDSAAYFCASSPLADYEQYFGPGTRLTVT.

The genes are TRBV10-3 and TRBJ2-1; D remains ambiguous. The germline V and J ends were trimmed by 3 bases and 9 bases, with 12 bases remaining between them. This CDR3 has 13 amino acids. Germline CDR1 is ENHRY and CDR2 is SYGVKD. CDR3: CAISDPPPAEQFF. The CDR3 DNA follows: TGTGCCATCAGTGATCCTCCTCCGGCTGAGCAGTTCTTC.

This chain uses TRBV30 with TRBJ2-7; TRBD2 matches 11 bases. Germline V lookup: CDR1 GTSNPN, CDR2 SVGIG (reference sequence). The CDR3 is 14 residues long. V trimming: 2 bases; J trimming: 6 bases; junction bases outside the gene matches: 6. The DNA for the CDR3 is TGTGCCTGGAGTATGGGGCTAGCGGGGGGCGAGCAGTACTTC. This codes for CAWSMGLAGGEQYF. Supplemented by reference TRBV30 and TRBJ2-7, the full variable domain reads SQTIHQWPATLVQPVGSPLSLECTVEGTSNPNLYWYRQAAGRGLQLLFYSVGIGQISSEVPQNLSASRPQDRQFILSSKKLLLSDSGFYLCAWSMGLAGGEQYFGPGTRLTVT.

The chain joins TRBV18 to TRBJ1-3, with unresolved D. The CDR3 length is 13 residues. V lost 3 bases and J 0 bases, leaving 3 bases between the germline ends. CDR1 is KGHSH and CDR2 is LQKENI in the germline V gene. In DNA, the CDR3 is TGTGCCAGCTCACCTTTCTCTGGAAACACCATATATTTT. Residues: CASSPFSGNTIYF.

The genes are TRBV13 and TRBJ2-7; tentative D call: TRBD2 (6 bases). CDR3 length: 16 amino acids. Per germline, CDR1 PRHDT and CDR2 FYEKMQ (reference sequence). Trimming cost V 2 bases and J 1 base, with 15 bases left between them. The CDR3 DNA follows: TGTGCCAGCAGCTTAAGATCAGGAGGGCGGTCCTACGAGCAGTACTTC. Its protein product is CASSLRSGGRSYEQYF.

This chain uses TRBV5-1 with TRBJ2-7; D is tentatively TRBD1 or TRBD2 (6 bases each). The germline V and J ends were trimmed by 2 bases and 2 bases, with 11 bases remaining between them. CDR1 is SGHRS and CDR2 is YFSETQ in the germline V gene. The CDR3 loop spans 14 amino acids. The chain's CDR3 is CASSFHGGTYEQYF. In DNA, the CDR3 is TGCGCCAGCAGCTTTCACGGGGGCACCTACGAGCAGTACTTC. Complete variable domain (other parts from reference TRBV5-1 and TRBJ2-7): KAGVTQTPRYLIKTRGQQVTLSCSPISGHRSVSWYQQTPGQGLQFLFEYFSETQRNKGNFPGRFSGRQFSNSRSEMNVSTLELGDSALYLCASSFHGGTYEQYFGPGTRLTVT.

The chain couples TRBV5-1 to TRBJ2-7; D gene uncertain. Germline CDR1 is SGHRS and CDR2 is YFSETQ. CDR3 length equals 17 residues. V was cut by 0 bases and J by 0 bases, with 16 bases left in between. The DNA of the CDR3 is TGCGCCAGCAGCTTGGTCGTCGTTGGGGAACCCTCCTACGAGCAGTACTTC. As protein: CASSLVVVGEPSYEQYF.

The rearrangement uses TRBV9 and TRBJ1-2; D possibly corresponds to TRBD1 (6 bases). The V gene lost 4 bases and the J gene lost 2 bases, with 9 bases spanning the gap. The CDR3 has 13 residues. Germline values: CDR1 SGDLS, CDR2 YYNGEE. The CDR3 nucleotides read TGTGCCAGCAGCCCCGACAGGAACTATGGCTACACCTTC. This encodes CASSPDRNYGYTF.

The rearrangement joins TRBV4-1 to TRBJ2-3, with 10 bases identical to TRBD2. CDR3 length equals 20 residues. The junction had 14 bases not matched to a gene; V was cut back by 0 bases and J by 2 bases. The germline V gene has CDR1 MGHRA and CDR2 YSYEKL. The chain's CDR3 is CASSQDALAGEGIFTDTQYF. DNA for the CDR3: TGCGCCAGCAGCCAAGATGCGCTAGCGGGAGAGGGGATCTTCACAGATACGCAGTATTTT.